This is a list of T cell receptor beta chains from one sample in a study of T cell responses to AZD1222 COVID-19 vaccine. Some clones are missing from TCRdb's copy, which holds only in-frame ones; the method was immunoSEQ multiplex PCR. The sample has tens of thousands of clones; around nine tenths are singletons. The starting material was peripheral blood, obtained 28 days after the second AZD1222 dose. The receptors originated from an adult who received the AZD1222 COVID-19 vaccine. CDR3s include the opening cysteine and the closing phenylalanine or tryptophan. The D gene is left open where the match is weak. Clone size is not always given. Where it is, it says once, few, many or a class for expanded clones.

j_call,d_call,clone_size,v_call,cdr3_nt,cdr3_aa
TRBJ1-4,-,-,TRBV6-6,TGTGCCAGCAGTTATCCCGACAGGCGGGATGAAAAACTGTTTTTT,CASSYPDRRDEKLFF
TRBJ1-3,-,-,TRBV3-1/TRBV3-2,TGTGCCAGCAGCCAAGCCAGGACAGTCTCTGGAAACACCATATATTTT,CASSQARTVSGNTIYF
TRBJ2-7,TRBD2,few,TRBV6-5,TGTGCCAGCAGTTACTCAGCGGGGGGGCTTGAGCAGTACTTC,CASSYSAGGLEQYF
TRBJ1-3,-,-,TRBV6-5,TGTGCCAGCAGTTACGGCAGGGGTCGCTCTGGAAACACCATATATTTT,CASSYGRGRSGNTIYF
TRBJ2-7,TRBD1,-,TRBV6-5,TGTGCCAGCAGCCCCCGGGACAGGTCGGGCGAGCAGTACTTC,CASSPRDRSGEQYF
TRBJ1-1,-,-,TRBV10-1,TGCGCCAGCAGTGCTGGGGGACTTAACACTGAAGCTTTCTTT,CASSAGGLNTEAFF
TRBJ1-1,-,-,TRBV10-1,TGCGCCAGCAGTGTGGCCAGAAACACTGAAGCTTTCTTT,CASSVARNTEAFF
TRBJ2-7,-,-,TRBV10-3,TGTGCCAGCAATCCCCTCCCCGGGGAAATTGGCTACGAGCAGTACTTC,CASNPLPGEIGYEQYF
TRBJ2-3,TRBD2,-,TRBV30,TGTGCCTGGGGTCTAGCGGGTGCGGATACGCAGTATTTT,CAWGLAGADTQYF
TRBJ2-7,-,-,TRBV3-1/TRBV3-2,TGTGCCAGCAGCCAAACAGTCTCCTACGAGCAGTACTTC,CASSQTVSYEQYF
TRBJ2-3,TRBD2,-,TRBV2,TGTGCCAGCAGTGAAGCGCTGGGACTAGCGGGGGGCATAGATACGCAGTATTTT,CASSEALGLAGGIDTQYF
TRBJ1-1,-,-,TRBV18,TGTGCCAGCTCACCGTTAATGAACACTGAAGCTTTCTTT,CASSPLMNTEAFF
TRBJ2-5,-,-,TRBV18,TGTGCCAGCTCACCTTTAGGGGAGACCCAGTACTTC,CASSPLGETQYF
TRBJ1-2,TRBD1,-,TRBV6-5,TGTGCCAGCAGATGGGACAGGGGCTACTATGGCTACACCTTC,CASRWDRGYYGYTF
TRBJ2-7,-,many,TRBV6-5,TGTGCCAGCAGCGCGGGTTACGAGCAGTACTTC,CASSAGYEQYF
TRBJ1-3,TRBD1,-,TRBV6-5,TGTGCCAGCAGTTACGAAACAGGGGGTTCGAGAAACACCATATATTTT,CASSYETGGSRNTIYF
TRBJ2-7,-,-,TRBV18,TGTGCCAGCTCACCGAGATACGAGCAGTACTTC,CASSPRYEQYF
TRBJ1-6,TRBD1,-,TRBV29-1,TGCAGCGCAAGGACAGGCCCGAACTCACCCCTCCACTTT,CSARTGPNSPLHF
TRBJ2-2,-,-,TRBV5-6,TGTGCCAGCAGCTTGCCAGTCGGGGAGCTGTTTTTT,CASSLPVGELFF
TRBJ1-6,TRBD1,-,TRBV27,TGTGCCAGCAGGGTGGACAGGGGCGGATATAATTCACCCCTCCACTTT,CASRVDRGGYNSPLHF
TRBJ1-4,TRBD1,-,TRBV18,TGTGCCACCCGGGGACAGGGGGATGAAAAACTGTTTTTT,CATRGQGDEKLFF
TRBJ2-2,-,-,TRBV18,TGTGCCAGCTCACCTCAGGGTTACACCGGGGAGCTGTTTTTT,CASSPQGYTGELFF
TRBJ2-3,-,-,TRBV21-1,TGTGCCAGCAGCAAGGGCGGCTTTAGCACAGATACGCAGTATTTT,CASSKGGFSTDTQYF
TRBJ2-1,-,few,TRBV7-3,TGTGCCAGCAGCTTAACGCGCGGACAGTACAATGAGCAGTTCTTC,CASSLTRGQYNEQFF
TRBJ2-1,-,-,TRBV9,TGTGCCAGCAGCGTAGGGGGGGCTAACAATGAGCAGTTCTTC,CASSVGGANNEQFF
TRBJ1-3,-,-,TRBV9,TGTGCCAGCAGCGTAGCGGGGACTGGAAACACCATATATTTT,CASSVAGTGNTIYF
TRBJ1-1,-,-,TRBV7-9,TGTGCCAGCAGCTCGTTCGAGGGGACTGAAGCTTTCTTT,CASSSFEGTEAFF
TRBJ2-4,-,-,TRBV5-1,TGCGCCAGCAGCTTGACCGGCGGAAACATTCAGTACTTC,CASSLTGGNIQYF
TRBJ1-1,TRBD1,-,TRBV6-5,TGTGCCAGCAGTAAACGGACAGGGTCCGTCACTGAAGCTTTCTTT,CASSKRTGSVTEAFF
TRBJ2-1,TRBD1,-,TRBV7-3,TGTGCCAGCAGCCCACAGGGGCCCCAGAGTGGAGGCAATGAGCAGTTCTTC,CASSPQGPQSGGNEQFF
TRBJ1-1,-,-,TRBV15,TGTGCCACCAGCAGAGATCGGGGGGAGGGTGAAGCTTTCTTT,CATSRDRGEGEAFF
TRBJ1-1,-,-,TRBV29-1,TGCAGCGTTGCCGGCTTTTTGAACACTGAAGCTTTCTTT,CSVAGFLNTEAFF
TRBJ2-1,TRBD2,once,TRBV19,TGTGCCAGTGGTTTACTAGCGGGGGGGCCGTGGGACAATGAGCAGTTCTTC,CASGLLAGGPWDNEQFF
TRBJ2-7,-,-,TRBV4-1,TGCGCCAGCAGCCAATTTCCGTCCAAACCTTACGAGCAGTACTTC,CASSQFPSKPYEQYF
TRBJ2-1,TRBD1,-,TRBV10-2,TGCGCCAGCAAGGGGACAGGGAACTACAATGAGCAGTTCTTC,CASKGTGNYNEQFF
TRBJ1-1,-,-,TRBV19,TGTGCCAGTAGTATAACCCAGGGAGGCACTGAAGCTTTCTTT,CASSITQGGTEAFF
TRBJ1-3,TRBD1,-,TRBV19,TGTGCCAGTACCCCGACAGGGCTTTACTCTGGAAACACCATATATTTT,CASTPTGLYSGNTIYF
TRBJ2-1,TRBD1,once,TRBV30,TGTGCCGGAGGGACAGGGCATGAGCAGTTCTTC,CAGGTGHEQFF
TRBJ2-4,-,-,TRBV6-6,TGTGCCAGCAGCTTTGACGGGGCCCGCAAAAACATTCAGTACTTC,CASSFDGARKNIQYF
TRBJ1-5,TRBD1,-,TRBV7-8,TGTGCCAGCAGCCCCTCACAGGGGGCTAGCAATCAGCCCCAGCATTTT,CASSPSQGASNQPQHF
TRBJ1-2,TRBD1,-,TRBV19,TGTGCCAGTACGAACAGGGGTAACTATGGCTACACCTTC,CASTNRGNYGYTF
TRBJ2-2,-,-,TRBV7-2,TGTGCCAGCAGCTTAGTAGGAGGAACCGGGGAGCTGTTTTTT,CASSLVGGTGELFF
TRBJ2-7,TRBD1,-,TRBV3-1/TRBV3-2,TGTGCCAGCAGGCCTGACAGGGGAAGCTACGAGCAGTACTTC,CASRPDRGSYEQYF
TRBJ2-3,-,-,TRBV21-1,TGTGCCAGCAGCAAACGGACAGGGATCCCCACAGATACGCAGTATTTT,CASSKRTGIPTDTQYF
TRBJ1-4,-,-,TRBV5-1,TGCGCCAGCAGCTTAATGGTCGGAGTCGGGGCAGTTGAAAAACTGTTTTTT,CASSLMVGVGAVEKLFF
TRBJ2-2,-,-,TRBV27,TGTGCCAGCAGTTTGCGGGGCCACACCGGGGAGCTGTTTTTT,CASSLRGHTGELFF
TRBJ1-2,-,-,TRBV5-1,TGCGCCAGCAGCTTGGCCGGCGGGCGGGGGAACTATGGCTACACCTTC,CASSLAGGRGNYGYTF
TRBJ1-2,TRBD1,-,TRBV12-5,TGTGCTAGTGCCCAACAGGGGAACTATGGCTACACCTTC,CASAQQGNYGYTF
TRBJ1-2,-,-,TRBV6-5,TGTGCCAGCAGTTACTCGGGAGGGTTTGGCTACACCTTC,CASSYSGGFGYTF
TRBJ1-2,TRBD1,-,TRBV11-2,TGTGCCAGCAGCTTAGTGGACAGGGGCTATGGCTACACCTTC,CASSLVDRGYGYTF
TRBJ1-3,-,few,TRBV5-8,TGTGCCAGCAGCTCTTACAGTATTGGAAACACCATATATTTT,CASSSYSIGNTIYF
TRBJ2-1,-,-,TRBV7-9,TGTGCCAGCAGCTTAGAGGGACTGAAAAATGAGCAGTTCTTC,CASSLEGLKNEQFF
TRBJ1-2,-,-,TRBV5-1,TGCGCCAGCAGCTTGACTGTGGGGGGTAACTATGGCTACACCTTC,CASSLTVGGNYGYTF
TRBJ1-6,-,-,TRBV5-5,TGTGCCAGCAGCTTGGGGACGGCCCGGGGTTCACCCCTCCACTTT,CASSLGTARGSPLHF